Each of the 5 T cell receptor beta chains below was sequenced from the same sample in a study of cytomegalovirus exposure and HLA in healthy donors. The PCR employed 60 Vbeta primers together with 13 Jbeta primers. Data came from immunoSEQ multiplex PCR; TCRdb stores just in-frame clones and leaves some out. Found here are under 200,000 clones, around 83% of them singletons; the top ten hold about 0.89%. Sequencing was carried out using PBMCs. The receptors shown here come from a girl aged 2 to 9 in good health and CMV-seropositive.

The chain uses TRBV25-1 and TRBJ2-1; 9 nucleotides agree with TRBD2. Looked up from germline, CDR1 is MGHDK and CDR2 is SYGVNS. J lost 15 bases, V lost 3 bases, and 6 bases had no gene match. CDR3 length: 12 amino acids. The CDR3 here is CASSDPGLATFF. Written as DNA, the CDR3 is TGTGCCAGCAGTGACCCGGGACTAGCAACGTTCTTC.

The CDR3 sequence: CASSPWDSSYEQYF. The CDR3, as DNA: TGTGCCAGCAGTCCCTGGGACAGCTCCTACGAGCAGTACTTC. This rearrangement joins TRBV9 to TRBJ2-7; 7 positions match TRBD1. From germline, CDR1 is SGDLS and CDR2 YYNGEE. The CDR3 has 14 amino acids. The trim removed 5 bases at V and 0 bases at J, leaving 5 bases unmatched. Using reference TRBV9 and TRBJ2-7 for the parts outside the CDR3, the full variable domain is DSGVTQTPKHLITATGQRVTLRCSPRSGDLSVYWYQQSLDQGLQFLIQYYNGEERAKGNILERFSAQQFPDLHSELNLSSLELGDSALYFCASSPWDSSYEQYFGPGTRLTVT.

The CDR3 DNA sequence: TGTGCCACCAGCAGAGACCGCTATGGCTACACCTTC. It codes for CATSRDRYGYTF. The chain uses TRBV15 and TRBJ1-2; D gene ambiguous. This CDR3 is built from 12 residues. CDR1 is LNHNV, CDR2 YYDKDF, per germline (reference sequence). V was pared by 0 bases and J by 4 bases, with 3 bases between.

This clone has just one count. The rearrangement uses TRBV5-1 and TRBJ1-1, with D perhaps TRBD1 (6 bases). The CDR3 length is 19 residues. Germline V gene data show CDR1 as SGHRS and CDR2 as YFSETQ. V gave up 4 bases and J gave up 1 base, with 26 bases separating them. CDR3: CASSVETPGDKFGNTEAFF. The CDR3 DNA sequence: TGCGCCAGCAGCGTGGAGACCCCAGGGGATAAATTTGGGAACACTGAAGCTTTCTTT.

This rearrangement joins TRBV28 to TRBJ1-2; no reliable D call. Germline V gene lookup returns CDR1 MDHEN and CDR2 SYDVKM. Trimming left V 4 bases short and J 5 bases short, with 17 bases between. The CDR3 covers 15 residues. CDR3 in amino acids: CASSSNPLTHYGYTF. CDR3 sequence (DNA): TGTGCCAGCAGTTCGAACCCTTTGACACATTATGGCTACACCTTC.